A few counts support the clone carrying this T cell receptor beta chain. Its antigen is as yet unknown. Germline-derived CDR1 and CDR2 are SGHAT and FQNNGV. The J segment lost 5 bases and the V segment lost 5 bases, leaving 9 bases of the junction unmatched. This CDR3 is 16 amino acids long. The record originates from a study of response to subunit inactivated influenza vaccine. Regarding the study as a whole: The authors put forward the suggestion that each seasonal influenza vaccination may bring in only a limited number of new T cells.

TCRdb independently ran MiXCR on the RT-PCR reads; one entry per CDR3 protein. The sample lists approximately 680,000 distinct CDR3 sequences; less than 20% were seen once. The V call is TRBV11-2, the J call TRBJ2-5; 12 bases are shared with TRBD2. The specimen was PBMCs from blood, collected 12 days after vaccination. This receptor was identified in a man in his fifties who received an inactivated influenza vaccine. The CDR3 loop is CASSLRLAGVGETQYF. The CDR3, as DNA: TGTGCCAGCAGCCTGAGACTAGCGGGGGTCGGGGAGACCCAGTACTTC.